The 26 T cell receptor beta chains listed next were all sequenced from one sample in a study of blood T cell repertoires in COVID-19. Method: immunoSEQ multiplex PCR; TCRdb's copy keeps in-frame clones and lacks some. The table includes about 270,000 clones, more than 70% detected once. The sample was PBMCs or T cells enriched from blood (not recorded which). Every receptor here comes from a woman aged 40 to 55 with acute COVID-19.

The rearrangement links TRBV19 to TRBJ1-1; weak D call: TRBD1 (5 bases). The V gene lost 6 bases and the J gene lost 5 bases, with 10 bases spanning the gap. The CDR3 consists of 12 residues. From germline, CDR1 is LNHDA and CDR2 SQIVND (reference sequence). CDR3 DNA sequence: TGTGCCAGTAGCAGGGTGAGGACTGAAGCTTTCTTT. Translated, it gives CASSRVRTEAFF.

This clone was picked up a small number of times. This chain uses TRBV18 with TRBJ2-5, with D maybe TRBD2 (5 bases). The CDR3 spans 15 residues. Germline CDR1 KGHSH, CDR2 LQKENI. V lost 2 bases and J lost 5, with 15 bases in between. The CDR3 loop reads CASSPVPADGETQYF. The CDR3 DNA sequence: TGTGCCAGCTCACCAGTGCCAGCGGATGGGGAGACCCAGTACTTC.

The CDR3 sequence: CATSPGQTTAPDTQYF. DNA for the CDR3: TGTGCCACCAGCCCTGGACAGACGACTGCCCCGGATACGCAGTATTTT. The chain employs TRBV24-1 and TRBJ2-3, with a possible D match to TRBD1 (6 bases). This CDR3 has 16 amino acids. The germline V gene encodes CDR1 KGHDR and CDR2 SFDVKD. The germline V and J ends were trimmed by 7 bases and 6 bases, with 22 bases remaining between them.

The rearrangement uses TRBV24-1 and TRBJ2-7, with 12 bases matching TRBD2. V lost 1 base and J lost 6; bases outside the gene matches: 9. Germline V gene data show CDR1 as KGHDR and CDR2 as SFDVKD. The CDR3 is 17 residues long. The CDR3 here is CATSDFYRLAGDAEQYF. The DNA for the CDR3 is TGTGCCACCAGTGATTTTTACAGACTAGCGGGAGACGCCGAGCAGTACTTC.

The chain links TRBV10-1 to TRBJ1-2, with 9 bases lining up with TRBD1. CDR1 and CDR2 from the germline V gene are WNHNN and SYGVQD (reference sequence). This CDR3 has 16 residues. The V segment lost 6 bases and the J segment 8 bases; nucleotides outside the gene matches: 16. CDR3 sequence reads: CASSPGQGPFESGYTF. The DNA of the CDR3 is TGCGCCAGCAGCCCCGGACAGGGGCCGTTCGAGAGCGGCTACACCTTC.

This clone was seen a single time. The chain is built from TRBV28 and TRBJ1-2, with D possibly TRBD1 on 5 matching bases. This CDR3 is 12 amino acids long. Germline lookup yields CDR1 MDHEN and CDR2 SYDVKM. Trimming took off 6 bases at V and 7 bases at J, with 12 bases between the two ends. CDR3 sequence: CASSPPGVGYTF. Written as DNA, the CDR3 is TGTGCCAGCAGCCCCCCGGGGGTTGGCTACACCTTC.

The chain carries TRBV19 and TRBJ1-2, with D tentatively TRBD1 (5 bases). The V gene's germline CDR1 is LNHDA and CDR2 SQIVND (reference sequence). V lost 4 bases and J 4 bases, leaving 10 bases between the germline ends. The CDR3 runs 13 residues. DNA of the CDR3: TGTGCCAGTAGTAAAGGGGAACTCTATGGCTACACCTTC. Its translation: CASSKGELYGYTF.

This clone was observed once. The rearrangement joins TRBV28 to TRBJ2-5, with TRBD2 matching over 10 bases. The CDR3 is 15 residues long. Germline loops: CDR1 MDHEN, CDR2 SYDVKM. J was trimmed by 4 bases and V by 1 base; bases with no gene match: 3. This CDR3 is CASSLSSSGRETQYF. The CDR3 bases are TGTGCCAGCAGTTTATCGTCTAGCGGGAGAGAGACCCAGTACTTC.

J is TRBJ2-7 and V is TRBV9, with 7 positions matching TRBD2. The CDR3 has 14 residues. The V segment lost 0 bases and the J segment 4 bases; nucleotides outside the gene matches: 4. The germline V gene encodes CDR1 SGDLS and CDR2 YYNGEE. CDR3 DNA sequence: TGTGCCAGCAGCGTAGGGACTAGTACTTACGAGCAGTACTTC. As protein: CASSVGTSTYEQYF.

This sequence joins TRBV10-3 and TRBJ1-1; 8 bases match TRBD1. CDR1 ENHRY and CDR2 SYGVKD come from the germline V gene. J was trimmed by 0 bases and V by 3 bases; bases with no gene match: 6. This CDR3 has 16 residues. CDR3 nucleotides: TGTGCCATCAGTGAAGGCCCGACAGGGGTGAACACTGAAGCTTTCTTT. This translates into CAISEGPTGVNTEAFF.

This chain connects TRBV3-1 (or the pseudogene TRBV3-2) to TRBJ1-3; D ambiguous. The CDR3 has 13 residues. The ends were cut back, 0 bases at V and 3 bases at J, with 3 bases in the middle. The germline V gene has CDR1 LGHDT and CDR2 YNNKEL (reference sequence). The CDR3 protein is CASSQELGNTIYF. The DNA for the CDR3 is TGTGCCAGCAGCCAAGAACTTGGAAACACCATATATTTT.

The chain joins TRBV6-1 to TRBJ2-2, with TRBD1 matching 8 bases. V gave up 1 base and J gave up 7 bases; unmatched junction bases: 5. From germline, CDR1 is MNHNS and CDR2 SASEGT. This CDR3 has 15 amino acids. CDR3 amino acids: CASSEGQGLLGELFF. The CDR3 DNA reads TGTGCCAGCAGTGAAGGACAGGGGCTCCTCGGGGAGCTGTTTTTT.

CDR3 protein: CASSLATGGNEQFF. The CDR3 DNA is TGTGCCAGCAGCTTAGCGACGGGGGGGAATGAGCAGTTCTTC. The genes are TRBV7-2 and TRBJ2-1; 8 bases are shared with TRBD2. The CDR3 covers 14 residues. Germline CDR1 reads SGHTA; CDR2 reads FQGNSA. Trimming cost V 0 bases and J 7 bases; bases outside gene matches: 2.

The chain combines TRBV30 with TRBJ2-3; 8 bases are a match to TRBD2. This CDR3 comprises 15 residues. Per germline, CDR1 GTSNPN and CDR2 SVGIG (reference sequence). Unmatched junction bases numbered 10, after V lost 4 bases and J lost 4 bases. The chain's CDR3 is CAWTLGAGDADTQYF. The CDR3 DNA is TGTGCCTGGACCCTGGGAGCGGGAGATGCAGATACGCAGTATTTT.

For the CDR3, the DNA is TGTGCCTGGAGTGCTGGCAGAACAGGGTACTCTGGAAACACCATATATTTT. Encoded protein: CAWSAGRTGYSGNTIYF. The chain links TRBV30 to TRBJ1-3; a weak D match, TRBD1 (6 bases). The germline V and J ends were trimmed by 1 base and 0 bases, with 16 bases remaining between them. Germline V CDR1 and CDR2: GTSNPN, SVGIG (reference sequence). This CDR3 spans 17 amino acids.

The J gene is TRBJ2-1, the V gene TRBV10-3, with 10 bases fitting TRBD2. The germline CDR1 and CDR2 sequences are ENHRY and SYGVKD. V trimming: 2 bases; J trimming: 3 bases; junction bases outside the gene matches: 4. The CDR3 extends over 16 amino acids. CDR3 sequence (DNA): TGTGCCATCAGTGAGCCTAGCGGGAGTGGCTACAATGAGCAGTTCTTC. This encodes CAISEPSGSGYNEQFF.

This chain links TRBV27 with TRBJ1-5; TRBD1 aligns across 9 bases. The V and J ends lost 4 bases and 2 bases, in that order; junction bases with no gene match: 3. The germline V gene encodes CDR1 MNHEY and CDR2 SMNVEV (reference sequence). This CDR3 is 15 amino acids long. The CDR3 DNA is TGTGCCAGCAGTTCGGACAGGGGTGGCAATCAGCCCCAGCATTTT. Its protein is CASSSDRGGNQPQHF.

The chain's CDR3 is CASRPWGRPEQFF. The DNA of the CDR3 is TGTGCCAGCAGGCCCTGGGGGCGACCTGAGCAGTTCTTC. The chain carries TRBV3-1 (or the pseudogene TRBV3-2) and TRBJ2-1; D is perhaps TRBD1 (6 bases). V was trimmed by 6 bases and J by 9 bases, leaving 15 bases between them. CDR1 and CDR2 from the germline V gene are LGHDT and YNNKEL (reference sequence). The CDR3 is 13 residues long.

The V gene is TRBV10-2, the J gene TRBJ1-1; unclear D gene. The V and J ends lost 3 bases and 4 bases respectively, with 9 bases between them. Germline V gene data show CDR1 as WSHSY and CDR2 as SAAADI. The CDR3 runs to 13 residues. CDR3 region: CASSEPGSTEAFF. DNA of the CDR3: TGCGCCAGCAGTGAACCGGGGAGCACTGAAGCTTTCTTT.

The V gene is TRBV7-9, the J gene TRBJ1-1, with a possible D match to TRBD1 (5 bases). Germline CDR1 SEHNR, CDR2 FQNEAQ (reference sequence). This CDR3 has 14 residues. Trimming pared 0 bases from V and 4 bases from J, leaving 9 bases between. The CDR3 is CASSLAGVSTEAFF. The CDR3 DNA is TGTGCCAGCAGCTTAGCAGGGGTTTCCACTGAAGCTTTCTTT.

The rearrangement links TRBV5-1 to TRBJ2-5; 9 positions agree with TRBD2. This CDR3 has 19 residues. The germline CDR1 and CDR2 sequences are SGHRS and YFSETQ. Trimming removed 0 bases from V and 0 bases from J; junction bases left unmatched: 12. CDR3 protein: CASSLALTLAGLNQETQYF. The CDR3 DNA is TGCGCCAGCAGCTTGGCCTTAACCCTAGCGGGACTAAACCAAGAGACCCAGTACTTC.

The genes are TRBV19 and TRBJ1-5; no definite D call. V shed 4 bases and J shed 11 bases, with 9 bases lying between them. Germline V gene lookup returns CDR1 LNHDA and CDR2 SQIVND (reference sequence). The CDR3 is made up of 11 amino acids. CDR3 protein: CASSNLRAQHF. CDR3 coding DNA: TGTGCCAGTAGTAACCTGAGGGCCCAGCATTTT.

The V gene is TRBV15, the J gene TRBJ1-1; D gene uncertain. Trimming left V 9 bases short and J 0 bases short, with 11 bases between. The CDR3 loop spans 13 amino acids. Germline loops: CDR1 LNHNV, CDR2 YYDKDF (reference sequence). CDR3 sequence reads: CATATSLNTEAFF. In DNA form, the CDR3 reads TGTGCCACTGCGACATCCTTGAACACTGAAGCTTTCTTT.

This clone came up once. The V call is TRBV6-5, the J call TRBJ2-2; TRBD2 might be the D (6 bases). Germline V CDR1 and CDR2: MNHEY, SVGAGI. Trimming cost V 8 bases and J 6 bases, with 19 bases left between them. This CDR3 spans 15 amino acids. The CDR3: CASLARRASAGELFF. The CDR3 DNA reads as TGTGCCAGCCTTGCTCGGAGGGCATCCGCCGGGGAGCTGTTTTTT.

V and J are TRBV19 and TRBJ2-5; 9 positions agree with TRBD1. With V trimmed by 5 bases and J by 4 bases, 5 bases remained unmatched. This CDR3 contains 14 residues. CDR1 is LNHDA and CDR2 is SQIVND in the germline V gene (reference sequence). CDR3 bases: TGTGCCAGTAGTGCGGGACAGGGACCAGAGACCCAGTACTTC. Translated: CASSAGQGPETQYF.

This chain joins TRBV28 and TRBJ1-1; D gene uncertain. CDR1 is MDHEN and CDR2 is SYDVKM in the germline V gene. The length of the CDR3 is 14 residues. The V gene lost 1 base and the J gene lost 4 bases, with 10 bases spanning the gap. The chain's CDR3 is CASSLSVFGTEAFF. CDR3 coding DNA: TGTGCCAGCAGTTTATCGGTATTCGGCACTGAAGCTTTCTTT.